Listed below are T cell receptor beta chains from one sample, sequenced in a study of cytomegalovirus exposure and HLA in healthy donors. Here immunoSEQ multiplex PCR was the method, and the copy in TCRdb shows in-frame clones only, minus some. The data contain 120,000 or so clones, about 86% of them singletons. Sequences were obtained from PBMCs. The receptors here all came from a woman aged 40 to 50 in good health and CMV-seronegative. Both conserved end residues are trimmed from each CDR3.

TRBJ1-2 | TRBV5-4 | ASSFRPRTGNYGYT
TRBJ2-2 | TRBV25-1 | ASRSTGGLQTGELF
TRBJ1-1 | TRBV2 | ASSPTRDTEAF
TRBJ2-2 | TRBV6-6 | ASSPGGRNTGELF
TRBJ2-5 | TRBV6-5 | ASTTTGNSETQY
TRBJ2-2 | TRBV28 | ASSLFGLGNSAGELF
TRBJ2-1 | TRBV14 | ASSQWGLVNEQF
TRBJ1-2 | TRBV9 | ASSGPGTLSFSGYT
TRBJ1-4 | TRBV19 | ASSPYYRGPNEKLF
TRBJ2-6 | TRBV7-2 | ASSEGVTGANVLT
TRBJ1-3 | TRBV15 | ATSRDQGLSGGNTIY
TRBJ2-2 | TRBV5-1 | ASSLEGTGAGELF
TRBJ1-1 | TRBV7-9 | ASSLQGHEAF
TRBJ2-7 | TRBV4-1 | ASSQAGTGEYEQY
TRBJ2-3 | TRBV7-2 | ASSPPSGTSGRNTDTQY
TRBJ2-2 | TRBV7-9 | ASSPRDSRTGELF
TRBJ2-7 | TRBV27 | ASSLADRVNEQY
TRBJ2-3 | TRBV5-6 | ASSITAGQGGDTQY
TRBJ2-3 | TRBV25-1 | ASSEFPSGSSGTQY
TRBJ2-3 | TRBV4-1 | ASRPPGLQPDTQY
TRBJ2-3 | TRBV5-4 | ASSFPSTDTQY
TRBJ2-7 | TRBV5-1 | ASSPSQGQQPYEQY
TRBJ1-5 | TRBV10-3 | AISDREDNQPQH
TRBJ2-2 | TRBV29-1 | SVEDLSSGRAPGELF
TRBJ2-1 | TRBV7-2 | ASRMNRGAGNEQF
TRBJ2-5 | TRBV11-3 | ASSGGTGEKAETQY
TRBJ1-1 | TRBV19 | ATRTGGGEAF
TRBJ2-5 | TRBV18 | ASSPPGGTSGIQTQY
TRBJ2-5 | TRBV6-6 | ASRFGTGVQETQY
TRBJ2-1 | TRBV5-1 | ASSRLQGTTYNEQF
TRBJ2-3 | TRBV12-5 | ASGLASTGDGTQY
TRBJ2-3 | TRBV27 | ASSLWAPTDRSTDTQY
TRBJ2-5 | TRBV15 | ATSKTVEQETQY
TRBJ2-4 | TRBV7-2 | ASSLATRGVMVQY
TRBJ2-7 | TRBV6-5 | ASSAGTGFYEQY
TRBJ1-2 | TRBV7-9 | ASSIRGQIYYGYT
TRBJ2-5 | TRBV7-6 | ASSTLAGGPVETQY
TRBJ2-7 | TRBV28 | ASSLVGGLAGADEQY
TRBJ1-4 | TRBV6-5 | ASSAEGEKLF
TRBJ2-7 | TRBV2 | ASMRDSISYEQY
TRBJ1-2 | TRBV10-1 | ARIDWGRDYGYT